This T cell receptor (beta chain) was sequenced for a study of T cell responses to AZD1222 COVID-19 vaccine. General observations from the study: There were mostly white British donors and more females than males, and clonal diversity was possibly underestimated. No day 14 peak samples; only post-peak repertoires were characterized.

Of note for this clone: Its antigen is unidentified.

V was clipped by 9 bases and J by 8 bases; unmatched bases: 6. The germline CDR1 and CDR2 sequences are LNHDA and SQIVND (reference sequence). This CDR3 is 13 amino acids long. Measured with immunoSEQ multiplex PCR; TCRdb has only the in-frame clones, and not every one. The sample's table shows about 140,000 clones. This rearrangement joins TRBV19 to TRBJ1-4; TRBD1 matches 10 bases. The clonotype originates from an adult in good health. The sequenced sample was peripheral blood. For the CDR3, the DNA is TGTGCCAGCCAGGACAGGGGGAGAGAAAAACTGTTTTTT. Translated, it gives CASQDRGREKLFF.